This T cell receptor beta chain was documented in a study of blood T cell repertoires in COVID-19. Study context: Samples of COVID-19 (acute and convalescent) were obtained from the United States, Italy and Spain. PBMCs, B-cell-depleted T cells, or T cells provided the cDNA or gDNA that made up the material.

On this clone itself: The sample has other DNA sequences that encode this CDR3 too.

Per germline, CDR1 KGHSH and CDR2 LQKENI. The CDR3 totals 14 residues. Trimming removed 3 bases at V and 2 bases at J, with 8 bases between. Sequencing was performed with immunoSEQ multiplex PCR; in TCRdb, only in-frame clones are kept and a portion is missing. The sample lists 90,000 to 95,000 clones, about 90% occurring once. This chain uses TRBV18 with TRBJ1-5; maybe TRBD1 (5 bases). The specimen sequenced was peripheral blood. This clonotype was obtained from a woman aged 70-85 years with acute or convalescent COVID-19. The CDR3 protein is CASSPGQGNQPQHF. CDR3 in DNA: TGTGCCAGCTCACCCGGACAAGGCAATCAGCCCCAGCATTTT. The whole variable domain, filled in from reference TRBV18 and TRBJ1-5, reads NAGVMQNPRHLVRRRGQEARLRCSPMKGHSHVYWYRQLPEEGLKFMVYLQKENIIDESGMPKERFSAEFPKEGPSILRIQQVVRGDSAAYFCASSPGQGNQPQHFGDGTRLSIL.